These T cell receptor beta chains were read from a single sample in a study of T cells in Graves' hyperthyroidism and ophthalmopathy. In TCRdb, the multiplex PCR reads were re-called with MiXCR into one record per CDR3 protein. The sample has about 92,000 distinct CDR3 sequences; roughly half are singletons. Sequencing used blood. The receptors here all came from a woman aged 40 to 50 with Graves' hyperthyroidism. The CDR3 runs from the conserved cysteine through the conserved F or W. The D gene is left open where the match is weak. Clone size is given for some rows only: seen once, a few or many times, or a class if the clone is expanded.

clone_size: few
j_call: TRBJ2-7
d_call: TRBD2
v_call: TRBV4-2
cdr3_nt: TGTGCCAGCAGCCAACTTCGACTAGCGGGAGCCAGCTCCTACGAGCAGTACTTC
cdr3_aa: CASSQLRLAGASSYEQYF

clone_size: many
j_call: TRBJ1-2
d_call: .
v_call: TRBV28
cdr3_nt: TGTGCCAGCAGCTCGAGGGCAGGGACTGGCTACACCTTC
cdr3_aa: CASSSRAGTGYTF

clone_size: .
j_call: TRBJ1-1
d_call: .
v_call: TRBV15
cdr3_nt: TGTGCCACCAGCAGAGATGGTACATTTGAAGCTTTCTTT
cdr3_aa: CATSRDGTFEAFF

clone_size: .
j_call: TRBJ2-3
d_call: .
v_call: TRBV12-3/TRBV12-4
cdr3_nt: TGTGCCAGCAGTTTAGGGGTTACGCAGTATTTT
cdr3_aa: CASSLGVTQYF

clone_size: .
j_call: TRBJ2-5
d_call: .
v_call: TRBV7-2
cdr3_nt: TGTGCCAGCAGCTTGGTGGGGTGGGCAGAGACCCAGTACTTC
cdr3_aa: CASSLVGWAETQYF

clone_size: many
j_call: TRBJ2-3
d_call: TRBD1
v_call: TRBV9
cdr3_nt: TGTGCCAGCAGCCCGGGACAGGCAAGCACAGATACGCAGTATTTT
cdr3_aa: CASSPGQASTDTQYF

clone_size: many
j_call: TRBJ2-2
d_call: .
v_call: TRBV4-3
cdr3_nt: TGCGCCAGCAGCCAAGATCTGGGGTCTGCGGGGGAGCTGTTTTTT
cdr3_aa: CASSQDLGSAGELFF

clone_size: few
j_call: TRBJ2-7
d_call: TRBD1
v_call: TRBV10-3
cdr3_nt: TGTGCCATCGCCGGACAGGGGGCATCGCGGGAGCAGTACTTC
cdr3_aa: CAIAGQGASREQYF

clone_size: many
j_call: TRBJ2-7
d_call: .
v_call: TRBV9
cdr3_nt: TGTGCCAGCAGCGACAGCTTCGGGAGCTACGAGCAGTACTTC
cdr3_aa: CASSDSFGSYEQYF

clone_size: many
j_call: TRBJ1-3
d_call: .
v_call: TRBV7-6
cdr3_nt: TGTGCCAGCAGCTTTACCCAGAACGAGGGAAACACCATATATTTT
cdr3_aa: CASSFTQNEGNTIYF

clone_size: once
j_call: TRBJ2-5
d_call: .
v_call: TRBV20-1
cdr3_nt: TGCAGTGCTACGAGGGGGGCTGGGGAGACCCAGTACTTC
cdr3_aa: CSATRGAGETQYF

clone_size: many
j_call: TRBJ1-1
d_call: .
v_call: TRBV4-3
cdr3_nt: TGCGCCAGCAGCCAAGATTGGCAGGCTGAAGCTTTCTTT
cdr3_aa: CASSQDWQAEAFF

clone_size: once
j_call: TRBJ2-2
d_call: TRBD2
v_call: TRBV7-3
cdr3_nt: TGTGCCAGCAGCTCAGGAGGGAGGGACACCGGGGAGCTGTTTTTT
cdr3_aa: CASSSGGRDTGELFF

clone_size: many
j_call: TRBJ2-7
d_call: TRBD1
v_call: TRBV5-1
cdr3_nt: TGCGCCAGCCGCCCCGGGACAGGGATTTACGAGCAGTACTTC
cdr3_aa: CASRPGTGIYEQYF

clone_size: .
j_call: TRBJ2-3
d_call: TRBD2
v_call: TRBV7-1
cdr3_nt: TGTGCCGGCAGCTCCCGGGGGGACGCCAGCACAGATACGCAGTATTTT
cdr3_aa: CAGSSRGDASTDTQYF

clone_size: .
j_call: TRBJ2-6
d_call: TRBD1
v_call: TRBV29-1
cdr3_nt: TGCAGCGGGGGACAGGGGCCGGGGGCCAACGTCCTGACTTTC
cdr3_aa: CSGGQGPGANVLTF

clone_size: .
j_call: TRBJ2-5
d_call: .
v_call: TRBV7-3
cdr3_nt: TGTGCCTGGAGTCACGGGGGGCGGCAAGAGACCCAGTACTTC
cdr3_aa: CAWSHGGRQETQYF

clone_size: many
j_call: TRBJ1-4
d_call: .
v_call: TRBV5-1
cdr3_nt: TGCGCCAGCAGCTTGGCCCCAGGGTCTGAAAAACTGTTTTTT
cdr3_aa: CASSLAPGSEKLFF

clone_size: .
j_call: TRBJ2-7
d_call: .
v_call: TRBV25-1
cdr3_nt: TGTGCCAGCAGTAGGCAGAACTCCTACGAGCAGTACTTC
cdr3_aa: CASSRQNSYEQYF

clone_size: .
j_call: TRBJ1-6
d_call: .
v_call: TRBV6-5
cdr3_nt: TGTGCCAGCAGTTCCCCTTCTCCCGGCGGGTATAATTCACCCCTCCACTTT
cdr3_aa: CASSSPSPGGYNSPLHF

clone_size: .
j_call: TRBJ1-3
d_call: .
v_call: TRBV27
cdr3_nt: TGTGCCAGCAGTCCGTTTCGGCAGCTGGGGTCCGGAAACACCATATATTTT
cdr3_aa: CASSPFRQLGSGNTIYF

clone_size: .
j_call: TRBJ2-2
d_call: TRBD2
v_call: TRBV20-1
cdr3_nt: TGCAGTGCTAGAGTAGGAGCGGGAGGAAGGACCGGGGAGCTGTCTTTT
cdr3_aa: CSARVGAGGRTGELSF

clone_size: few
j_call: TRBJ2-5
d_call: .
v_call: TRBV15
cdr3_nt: TGTGCCACCAGCAGTGAATGGGAGACCCAGTACTTC
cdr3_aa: CATSSEWETQYF

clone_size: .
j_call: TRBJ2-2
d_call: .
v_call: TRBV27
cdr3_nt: TGTGCCAGCAGTCCACCTTGGGGGACAACTAACACCGGGGAGCTGTTTTTT
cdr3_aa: CASSPPWGTTNTGELFF

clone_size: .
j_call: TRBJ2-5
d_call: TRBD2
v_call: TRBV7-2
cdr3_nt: TGTGCCAGCAGCCCCCAAAGCGGGAGGGCAGAGACCCAGTACTTT
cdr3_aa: CASSPQSGRAETQYF

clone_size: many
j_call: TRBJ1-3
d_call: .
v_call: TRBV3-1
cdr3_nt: TGTGCCAGCAGCCAAGGCAGCTCTGGAAACACCATATATTTT
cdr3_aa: CASSQGSSGNTIYF

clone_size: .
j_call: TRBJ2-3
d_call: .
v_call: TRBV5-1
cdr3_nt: TGCGCCAGCAGCTTAGCCCCCCTGTGGTGGGGGATTAGCACAGATACGCAGTATTTT
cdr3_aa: CASSLAPLWWGISTDTQYF

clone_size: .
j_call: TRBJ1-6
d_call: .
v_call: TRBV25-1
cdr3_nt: TGTGCCAGCAGTGCCTCAGCTTTGGGGAATGCACCCCTCCACTTT
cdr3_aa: CASSASALGNAPLHF

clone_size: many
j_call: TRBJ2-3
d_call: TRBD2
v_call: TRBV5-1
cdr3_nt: TGTGCCAGCAGCCACCTCTTACCGGCTGGGACTACCGAATATACGCAGTATTTT
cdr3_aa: CASSHLLPAGTTEYTQYF

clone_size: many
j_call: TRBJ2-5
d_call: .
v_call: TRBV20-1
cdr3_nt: TGCAGTGCTAGCGGACAGTACCAAGAGACCCAGTACTTC
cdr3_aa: CSASGQYQETQYF

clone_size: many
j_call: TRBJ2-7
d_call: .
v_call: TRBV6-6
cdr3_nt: TGTGCCAGCAGCCCCAAGTGGCTGGCCTCCTACGAGCAGTACTTC
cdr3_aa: CASSPKWLASYEQYF

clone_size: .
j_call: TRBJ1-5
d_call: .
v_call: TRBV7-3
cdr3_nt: TGTGCCAGCAACCCCCTCGGACTAGCGGGAGTCAGGGAGACCCAGCATTTT
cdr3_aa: CASNPLGLAGVRETQHF